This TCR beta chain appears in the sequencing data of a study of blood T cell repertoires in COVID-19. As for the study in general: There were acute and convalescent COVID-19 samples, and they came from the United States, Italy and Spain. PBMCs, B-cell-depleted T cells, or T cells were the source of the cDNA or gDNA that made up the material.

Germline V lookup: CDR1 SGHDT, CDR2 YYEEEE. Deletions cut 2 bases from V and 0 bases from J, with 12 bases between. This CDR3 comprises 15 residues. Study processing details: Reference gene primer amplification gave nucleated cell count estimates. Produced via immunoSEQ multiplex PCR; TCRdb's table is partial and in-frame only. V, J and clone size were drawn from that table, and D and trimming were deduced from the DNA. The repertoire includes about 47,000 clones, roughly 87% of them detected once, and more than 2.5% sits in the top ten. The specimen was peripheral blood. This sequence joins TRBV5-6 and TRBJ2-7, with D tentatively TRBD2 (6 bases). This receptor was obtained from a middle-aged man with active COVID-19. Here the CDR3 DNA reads TGTGCCAGCAGCTTTTCCGGGACTCTCTCCTACGAGCAGTACTTC. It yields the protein CASSFSGTLSYEQYF.